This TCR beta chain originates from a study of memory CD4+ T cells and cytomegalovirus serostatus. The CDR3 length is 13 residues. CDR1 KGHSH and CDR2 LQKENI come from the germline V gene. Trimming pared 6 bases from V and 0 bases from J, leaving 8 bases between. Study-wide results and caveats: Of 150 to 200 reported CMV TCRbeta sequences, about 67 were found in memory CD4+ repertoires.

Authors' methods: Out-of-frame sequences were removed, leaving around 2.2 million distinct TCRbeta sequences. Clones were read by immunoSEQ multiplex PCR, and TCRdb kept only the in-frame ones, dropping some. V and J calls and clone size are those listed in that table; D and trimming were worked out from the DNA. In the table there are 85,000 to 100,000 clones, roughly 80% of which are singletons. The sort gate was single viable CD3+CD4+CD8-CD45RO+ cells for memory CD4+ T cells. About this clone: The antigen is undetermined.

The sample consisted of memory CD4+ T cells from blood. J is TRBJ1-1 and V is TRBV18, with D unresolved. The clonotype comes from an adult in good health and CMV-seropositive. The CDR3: CASSEGMNTEAFF. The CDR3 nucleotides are TGTGCCAGCTCGGAGGGAATGAACACTGAAGCTTTCTTT.